This T cell receptor beta chain was captured in a study of T cells in Graves' hyperthyroidism and ophthalmopathy. Study at large: Once the initial diagnosis was made, peripheral blood was obtained before any treatment.

This clonotype has ten or more counts. This CDR3 has 17 residues. V was pared by 5 bases and J by 4 bases, with 6 bases of the junction left unmatched. CDR1 and CDR2 (germline): MDHEN, SYDVKM. No progression to ophthalmopathy during 18 months of follow-up defined stable disease. Newly diagnosed hyperthyroidism, duration under 2 months, in patients aged 18 to 65. Under 12 ml fresh peripheral blood yielded the PBMCs. RNA transcripts provided the source from which TCR beta CDR3 regions were amplified. The HTBI primer set drove a first-round RT-PCR of the TCR CDR3. TCRdb itself ran the multiplex PCR reads through MiXCR, one entry per CDR3 protein. Here the sample spans about 360,000 distinct CDR3 sequences, about 12% being singletons.

The sequenced sample was blood. The source is a woman younger than 35 with Graves' hyperthyroidism. This chain joins TRBV28 and TRBJ2-1, with 15 bases matching TRBD2. CDR3 region: CASSRTSGRAGYNEQFF. CDR3 in DNA: TGTGCCAGCAGTAGGACTAGCGGGAGGGCAGGTTACAATGAGCAGTTCTTC.